This TCR beta chain derives from a study of regulatory T cells in long-lasting Graves disease. As for the study in general: Antithyroid drug exposure in newly diagnosed Graves' patients had lasted under 3 months.

This clonotype was recorded at least ten times. According to the study, TCR beta libraries were built with iRepertoire HTBI primers and CDR3-region Arm-PCR. TCRdb used MiXCR to reprocess the multiplex PCR reads, holding one entry per CDR3 protein. The profile shows approximately 540,000 distinct CDR3 sequences, 12% of them singletons. This sample's time point: newly diagnosed GD, antithyroid drugs for less than 3 months. After RNA was extracted from PBMCs, the TCR library was made from it. Patients all came to the study from an endocrinology department in Xi'an, China. Between the trimmed V and J ends, which lost 1 base and 4 bases, there was a span of 13 bases. The length of the CDR3 is 15 residues. The V gene's germline CDR1 is KGHSH and CDR2 LQKENI. These data were also filed under a second study, of T cells in Graves' hyperthyroidism and ophthalmopathy.

This rearrangement joins TRBV18 to TRBJ1-1; D uncertain. The clonotype originates from a woman aged 25-40 years with Graves disease. The sample was peripheral blood mononuclear cells (PBMCs), taken at new diagnosis, from a patient treated with antithyroid drugs. CDR3 nucleotides: TGTGCCAGCTCACCACTCCTAAGTGCCGGCACTGAAGCTTTCTTT. Translating gives CASSPLLSAGTEAFF.